The 12 T cell receptor beta chains below come from one sample, sequenced in a study of blood T cell repertoires in COVID-19. Sequencing used immunoSEQ multiplex PCR; TCRdb keeps in-frame clones, though not all of them. This table has approximately 350,000 clones, around 88% appearing once. The sample comprised peripheral blood. These receptor sequences come from a man in his thirties or forties with active or convalescent COVID-19.

This chain connects TRBV9 to TRBJ2-3; the match to TRBD2 covers 7 bases. This CDR3 region has 17 residues. V lost 3 bases and J lost 7; bases outside the gene matches: 17. CDR1 and CDR2 (germline): SGDLS, YYNGEE. For the CDR3, the DNA is TGTGCCAGCAGCGGACCTAGCGGAGCTTATGGCTCGTATACGCAGTATTTT. Translation: CASSGPSGAYGSYTQYF.

Only one count was recorded for this clone. The chain uses TRBV10-3 and TRBJ1-4; D gene uncertain. Germline V gene data show CDR1 as ENHRY and CDR2 as SYGVKD. Trimming pared 2 bases from V and 5 bases from J, leaving 9 bases between. CDR3 length equals 14 residues. Here the CDR3 reads CAISETRENEKLFF. In DNA form, the CDR3 reads TGTGCCATCAGTGAGACGAGGGAAAATGAAAAACTGTTTTTT.

The table lists this clone with a few counts. The rearrangement links TRBV7-9 to TRBJ2-5; D possibly corresponds to TRBD2 (5 bases). The CDR3 is 14 amino acids. With 11 bases removed from V and 0 bases from J, the gap between germline ends came to 16 bases. Germline V lookup: CDR1 SEHNR, CDR2 FQNEAQ (reference sequence). CDR3 sequence reads: CALSEAAYQETQYF. The CDR3 DNA sequence: TGTGCCCTCTCTGAAGCGGCTTACCAAGAGACCCAGTACTTC.

The chain employs TRBV29-1 and TRBJ2-3; TRBD2 might be the D (6 bases). The V end was cut by 6 bases, the J end by 4 bases, with 14 bases between. CDR1 and CDR2 from the germline V gene are SQVTM and ANQGSEA. This CDR3 is 13 amino acids long. This CDR3 reads CSVGGGFADTQYF. For the CDR3, the DNA is TGCAGCGTGGGGGGTGGATTCGCAGATACGCAGTATTTT.

This rearrangement joins TRBV7-6 to TRBJ2-3; D remains ambiguous. The CDR3 totals 13 residues. The germline V gene encodes CDR1 SGHVS and CDR2 FNYEAQ. V was pared by 1 base and J by 2 bases, with 4 bases between. The CDR3 sequence: CASSLGLTDTQYF. CDR3 in DNA: TGTGCCAGCAGCTTAGGACTCACAGATACGCAGTATTTT.

The chain combines TRBV28 with TRBJ2-3; TRBD2 agrees at 11 bases. In germline, CDR1 is MDHEN, CDR2 SYDVKM. Losses at the gene ends were 8 bases for V and 2 bases for J; bases not matched to a gene: 3. The CDR3 extends over 14 amino acids. The CDR3 protein is CASRLAGITDTQYF. DNA of the CDR3: TGTGCCAGCCGACTAGCGGGAATCACAGATACGCAGTATTTT.

This chain uses TRBV4-1 with TRBJ2-2; TRBD2 matches at 8 bases. The germline gives CDR1 MGHRA, CDR2 YSYEKL. Germline trimming cut 4 bases from V and 1 base from J; bases unmatched to any gene: 8. The CDR3 sequence is 17 residues long. For the CDR3, the DNA is TGCGCCAGCAGCCCTTTGGCGGGGGGTTGGAACACCGGGGAGCTGTTTTTT. Protein sequence: CASSPLAGGWNTGELFF.

V is TRBV7-9 and J is TRBJ2-2, with TRBD2 matching 9 bases. Looked up from germline, CDR1 is SEHNR and CDR2 is FQNEAQ (reference sequence). J lost 1 base, V lost 5 bases, and 2 bases had no gene match. CDR3 length: 15 amino acids. The chain's CDR3 is CASSLSGRNTGELFF. CDR3 nucleotides: TGTGCCAGCAGCCTTAGCGGGAGGAACACCGGGGAGCTGTTTTTT.

The rearrangement joins TRBV27 to TRBJ2-2; TRBD2 might be the D (6 bases). Germline V gene sequence: CDR1 MNHEY, CDR2 SMNVEV (reference sequence). This CDR3 is 17 amino acids long. The ends were cut back, 3 bases at V and 3 bases at J, with 17 bases in the middle. CDR3 in amino acids: CASSFGGKGRYTGELFF. The CDR3 DNA is TGTGCCAGCAGTTTCGGCGGGAAAGGGCGGTACACCGGGGAGCTGTTTTTT.

V and J are TRBV28 and TRBJ2-7; 7 bases line up with TRBD1. The CDR3 runs 14 residues. CDR1 is MDHEN, CDR2 SYDVKM, per germline. Unmatched junction bases numbered 9, after V lost 6 bases and J lost 4 bases. CDR3 in amino acids: CASSTTGPLYEQYF. The CDR3 coding sequence is TGTGCCAGCAGCACGACAGGGCCCCTATACGAGCAGTACTTC.

The genes are TRBV30 and TRBJ1-1, with a weak D call TRBD1 (6 bases). Germline-derived CDR1 and CDR2 are GTSNPN and SVGIG (reference sequence). CDR3 length equals 13 residues. Trimming took off 2 bases at V and 1 base at J, with 8 bases between the two ends. The CDR3 sequence is CAWSFRGNTEAFF. The CDR3 bases are TGTGCCTGGAGTTTCAGGGGGAACACTGAAGCTTTCTTT.

The rearrangement joins TRBV7-2 to TRBJ1-5; no clear D. V lost 0 bases to trimming and J lost 9 bases, with 6 bases between them. CDR3 length: 12 residues. Germline V gene lookup returns CDR1 SGHTA and CDR2 FQGNSA. The CDR3 coding sequence is TGTGCCAGCAGCTTAGCCGTCGGGCCCCAGCATTTT. This codes for CASSLAVGPQHF. Filled out from reference TRBV7-2 and TRBJ1-5, the complete variable domain reads GAGVSQSPSNKVTEKGKDVELRCDPISGHTALYWYRQSLGQGLEFLIYFQGNSAPDKSGLPSDRFSAERTGGSVSTLTIQRTQQEDSAVYLCASSLAVGPQHFGDGTRLSIL.